This record covers a single T cell receptor (beta chain). The target of this receptor is not known. No much larger clone exists at a distance of one base, and base qualities are not known. This sample was taken from a study of T cells in pancreatic ductal adenocarcinoma (dated by TCRdb to about 2017). Background for the entire study: To learn about the adaptive T-cell response arising naturally, investigators profiled where tumor-infiltrating CD8+ T cells, together with suppressive cells, were located within resected pancreatic ductal adenocarcinoma, how abundant they were, and what qualities they showed. What the work shows at the level of the full study, not this receptor alone: Blood samples had more total productive templates and 6.5 to 9-fold more unique clonotypes than tumor samples. Because tumors are enriched in CD45RO+ effector T cells rather than naive T cells, which biases toward lower diversity, comparisons of clonality between tumor and blood may be biased. T-cell clonality did not differ significantly between tumor and blood, with mean clonality around 0.11 in tumors and around 0.071 in blood. Since most people with pancreatic cancer show up with disease that cannot be operated on, the resected cohort was biased toward the minority who had early-stage disease.

The immunoSEQ hsTCRB kit was used to amplify TCR beta CDR3 regions from genomic DNA. An Illumina HiSeq system was used to carry out high-throughput TRB CDR3 sequencing. On the authors' methods: The immunoSEQ software was used to analyze sequencing reads, and nonproductive sequences containing premature stops or frame-shifts were removed. Clonality of the repertoire was calculated as one minus the Shannon entropy normalized by log2 of the number of unique productive sequences. TCRdb stores this immuneACCESS table with in-frame sequences only. Part of the clones is absent; in the studies checked, under half of the shortfall reflects unresolved V genes, and no reason is known for the rest. V and J calls and clone size are copied from that table; D and trimming were computed from the DNA. This sample holds 31,000 or so clones; more than 80% were observed only once. Over 2% of the sample comes from the top ten.

Selected pancreatic ductal adenocarcinoma patients had undergone surgery without neoadjuvant therapy. After peripheral blood was drawn into heparin tubes, PBMCs were separated on a histopaque density gradient and then cryopreserved in approximately 9.8% DMSO. The DNeasy Blood and Tissue Kit, with Proteinase K and RNase treatment, was used to extract genomic DNA from 7 PBMC specimens and 9 or 10 flash-frozen tumor specimens. The sequence came from a human donor with pancreatic ductal adenocarcinoma. The sample consisted of PBMCs.

The CDR3 in this case is CASSYGQGSTEAFF. In nucleotide form, the sequence is TGTGCCAGCAGTTACGGACAGGGGAGCACTGAAGCTTTCTTT. The chain was built from TRBV6-6 and TRBJ1-1, and TRBD1 matches 9 of the central bases. Clipping removes 2 bases from V and 4 bases from J, with 2 as the unmatched junction base count. The CDR3 goes from the cysteine to the phenylalanine over 14 residues. Only the CDR3 part of the read is kept: 42 bases, read in frame from the first base. The germline V gene (reference sequence) supplies CDR1 MNHNY and CDR2 SVGAGI.